The present T cell receptor (beta chain) was sequenced within a study of cytomegalovirus exposure and HLA in healthy donors. Broader study findings: Immune exposure information available was restricted to CMV serostatus. Analysis was carried out at a later point, and it linked a missense DCLRE1C variant to TCR beta V- and J-gene trimming.

It was with 60 Vbeta and 13 Jbeta primers that the PCR ran. In the original workflow: Approximately 83 million unique TCR beta chains, roughly 11 million shared, were counted in a later analysis. Sequencing used immunoSEQ multiplex PCR; TCRdb keeps in-frame clones, though not all of them. For V, J and clone size, that table is used; D and trimming come from the DNA. Of some 54,000 clones listed, around 82% are singletons. V dropped 3 bases and J dropped 5; count of bases not matched to a gene: 10. Germline CDR1 and CDR2: SGDLS and YYNGEE. The CDR3 runs 15 residues. Notes on this clone: Its antigen is as yet unknown.

The clonotype comes from a male donor in good health and CMV-seronegative. The sample consisted of PBMCs. The chain recombines TRBV9 with TRBJ2-5, with TRBD2 matching over 7 bases. Written as DNA, the CDR3 is TGTGCCAGCAGCGCGGCGGGGGAACACAGGGAGACCCAGTACTTC. Translating it yields CASSAAGEHRETQYF.